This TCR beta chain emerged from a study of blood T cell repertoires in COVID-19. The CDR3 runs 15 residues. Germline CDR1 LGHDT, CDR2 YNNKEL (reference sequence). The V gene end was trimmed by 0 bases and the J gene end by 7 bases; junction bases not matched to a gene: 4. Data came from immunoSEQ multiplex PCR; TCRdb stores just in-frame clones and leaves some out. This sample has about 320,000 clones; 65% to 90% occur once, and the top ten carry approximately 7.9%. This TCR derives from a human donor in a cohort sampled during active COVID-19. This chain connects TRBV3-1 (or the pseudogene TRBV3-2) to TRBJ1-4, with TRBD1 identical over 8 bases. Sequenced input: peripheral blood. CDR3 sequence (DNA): TGTGCCAGCAGCCAAGATCAGGGGGCGCGTGAAAAACTGTTTTTT. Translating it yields CASSQDQGAREKLFF.